The rows below give T cell receptor beta chains drawn from one sample of a study of regulatory T cells in long-lasting Graves disease. TCRdb re-analysed the multiplex PCR reads in MiXCR, keeping a single row per CDR3 protein. The table records fewer than 350,000 distinct CDR3 sequences, under 20% of them present only once. Here the sequenced sample was peripheral blood mononuclear cells (PBMCs), taken at new diagnosis, from a patient treated with antithyroid drugs. The receptor set was obtained from a female donor with Graves disease. Each CDR3 is given with its conserved first and last residue. The D gene is left open where the match is weak. Some rows have no size entry. The others give once, few or many, or a class for an expanded clone.

v_gene	abundance	d_gene	j_gene	CDR3aa
TRBV3-1	few	TRBD2	TRBJ2-3	CASSQGLAGADTQYF
TRBV5-4	few	NA	TRBJ2-7	CASSLGGSRPTHVYEQYF
TRBV9	many	NA	TRBJ2-5	CASSVIGETQYF
TRBV2	many	NA	TRBJ1-5	CASRAQGYSNQPQHF
TRBV18	few	NA	TRBJ2-1	CASSLQGPDEQSF
TRBV11-3	many	NA	TRBJ2-3	CASSLVPGGTDTQYF
TRBV6-1	many	TRBD1	TRBJ2-2	CASSLGDRDTGELFF
TRBV12-3/TRBV12-4	many	TRBD1	TRBJ1-1	CASSFRQGETEAFF
TRBV29-1	NA	TRBD2	TRBJ2-5	CSVESWREGGETQYF
TRBV7-2	many	NA	TRBJ1-6	CASSLGQIPLHF
TRBV7-9	many	TRBD1	TRBJ2-1	CASSSRGGKSYNEQFF
TRBV11-3	NA	NA	NA	CASSSVWGQEQETQYF
TRBV20-1	NA	NA	TRBJ2-3	CSARDRRERRTDTQYF
TRBV19	many	TRBD2	TRBJ2-3	CASSKGLAGVVSTDTQYF
TRBV19	NA	NA	TRBJ2-3	CASSIDGSSANF
TRBV28	many	TRBD2	TRBJ2-5	CASSSELAGYQETQYF
TRBV27	many	TRBD1	TRBJ2-3	CASSPSLQGALGYTQYF
TRBV12-3/TRBV12-4	many	NA	TRBJ1-5	CASSLARADFSGQPQHF
TRBV4-2	NA	NA	TRBJ1-5	CASSQRMGNQPQHF
TRBV2	NA	NA	TRBJ2-7	CASKGGSYEQYF
TRBV4-1	many	NA	TRBJ1-5	CASSPQEYSNQPQHF
TRBV3-1	NA	NA	TRBJ2-5	CASSLGTPQETQYF
TRBV6-2/TRBV6-3	many	NA	TRBJ2-1	CASSYNGNSYNEQFF
TRBV24-1	NA	NA	TRBJ2-1	CATSDPDGTRIEQFF
TRBV4-2	few	NA	TRBJ2-3	CASSQDRDTQYF
TRBV24-1	many	TRBD1	TRBJ1-5	CATSERRQGVNQPQHF
TRBV10-1	few	TRBD2	TRBJ2-7	CASSGGLAGSYEQYF
TRBV11-2	many	TRBD1	TRBJ2-7	CASSHRDRSLYF